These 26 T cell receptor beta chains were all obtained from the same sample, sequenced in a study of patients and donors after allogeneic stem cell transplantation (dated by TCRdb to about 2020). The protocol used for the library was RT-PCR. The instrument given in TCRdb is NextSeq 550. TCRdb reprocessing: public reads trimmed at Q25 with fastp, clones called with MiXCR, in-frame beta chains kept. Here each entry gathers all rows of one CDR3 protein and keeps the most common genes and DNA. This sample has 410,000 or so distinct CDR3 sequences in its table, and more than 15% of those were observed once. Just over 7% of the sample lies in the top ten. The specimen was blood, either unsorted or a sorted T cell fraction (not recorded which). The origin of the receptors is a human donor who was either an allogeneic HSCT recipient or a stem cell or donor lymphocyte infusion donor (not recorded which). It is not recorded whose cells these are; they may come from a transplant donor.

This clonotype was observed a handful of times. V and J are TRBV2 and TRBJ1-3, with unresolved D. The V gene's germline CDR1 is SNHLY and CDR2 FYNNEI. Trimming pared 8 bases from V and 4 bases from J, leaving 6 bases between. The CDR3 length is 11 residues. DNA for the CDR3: TGTGCCAGCCCGACGGGAAACACCATATATTTT. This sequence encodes CASPTGNTIYF.

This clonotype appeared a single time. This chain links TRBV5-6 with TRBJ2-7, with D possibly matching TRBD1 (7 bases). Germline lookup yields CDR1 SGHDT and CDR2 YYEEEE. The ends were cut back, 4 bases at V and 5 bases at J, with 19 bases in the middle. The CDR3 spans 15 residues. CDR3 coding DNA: TGTGCCAGCAGCCCATGGGGCAGGGGGGCCAACGAGCAGTACTTC. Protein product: CASSPWGRGANEQYF.

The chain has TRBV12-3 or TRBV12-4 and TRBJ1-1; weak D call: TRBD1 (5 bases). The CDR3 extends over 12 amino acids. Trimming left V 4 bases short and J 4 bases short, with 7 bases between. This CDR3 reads CASSWGLTEAFF. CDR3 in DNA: TGTGCCAGCAGTTGGGGACTCACTGAAGCTTTCTTT.

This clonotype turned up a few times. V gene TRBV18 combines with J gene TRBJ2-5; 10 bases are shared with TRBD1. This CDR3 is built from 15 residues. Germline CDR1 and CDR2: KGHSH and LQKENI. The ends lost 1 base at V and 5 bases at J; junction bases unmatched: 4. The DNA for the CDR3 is TGTGCCAGCTCACCACAGGGACAGGGGAAGGAGACCCAGTACTTC. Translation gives CASSPQGQGKETQYF.

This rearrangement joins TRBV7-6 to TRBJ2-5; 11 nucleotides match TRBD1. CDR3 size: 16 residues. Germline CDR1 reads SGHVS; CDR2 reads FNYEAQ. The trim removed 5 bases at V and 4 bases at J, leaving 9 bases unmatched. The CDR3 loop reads CASSLGTGGASETQYF. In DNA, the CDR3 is TGTGCCAGCAGCCTGGGGACAGGGGGGGCTTCAGAGACCCAGTACTTC.

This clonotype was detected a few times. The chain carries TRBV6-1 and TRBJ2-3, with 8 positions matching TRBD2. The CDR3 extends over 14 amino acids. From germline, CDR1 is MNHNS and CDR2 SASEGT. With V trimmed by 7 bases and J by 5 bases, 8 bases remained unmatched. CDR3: CASKSGGAGDTQYF. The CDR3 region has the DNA TGTGCCAGCAAGTCGGGGGGGGCGGGAGATACGCAGTATTTT.

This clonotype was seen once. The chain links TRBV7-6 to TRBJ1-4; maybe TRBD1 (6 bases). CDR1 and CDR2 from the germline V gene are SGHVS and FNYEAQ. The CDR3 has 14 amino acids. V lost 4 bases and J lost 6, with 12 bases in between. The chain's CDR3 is CASSWTAGDEKLFF. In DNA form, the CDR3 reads TGTGCCAGCAGCTGGACAGCGGGGGATGAAAAACTGTTTTTT.

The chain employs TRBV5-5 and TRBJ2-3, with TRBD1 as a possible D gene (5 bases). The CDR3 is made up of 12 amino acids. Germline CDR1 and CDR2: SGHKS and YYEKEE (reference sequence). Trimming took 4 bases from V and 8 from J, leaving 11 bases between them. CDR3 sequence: CASSPTVGTQYF. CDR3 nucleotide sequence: TGTGCCAGCAGCCCGACAGTAGGTACGCAGTATTTT.

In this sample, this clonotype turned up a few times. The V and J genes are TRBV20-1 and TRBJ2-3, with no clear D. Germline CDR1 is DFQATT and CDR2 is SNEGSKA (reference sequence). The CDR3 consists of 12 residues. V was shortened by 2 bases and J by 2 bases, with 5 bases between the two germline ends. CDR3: CSARTVTDTQYF. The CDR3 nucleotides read TGCAGTGCTAGAACGGTCACAGATACGCAGTATTTT.

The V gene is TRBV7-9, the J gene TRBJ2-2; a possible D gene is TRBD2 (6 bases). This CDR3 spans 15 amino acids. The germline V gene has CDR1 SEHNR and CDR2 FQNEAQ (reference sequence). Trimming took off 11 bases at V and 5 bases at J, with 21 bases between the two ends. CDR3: CAEKSRGQITGELFF. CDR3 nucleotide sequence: TGTGCCGAAAAATCGCGGGGTCAGATAACCGGGGAGCTGTTTTTT.

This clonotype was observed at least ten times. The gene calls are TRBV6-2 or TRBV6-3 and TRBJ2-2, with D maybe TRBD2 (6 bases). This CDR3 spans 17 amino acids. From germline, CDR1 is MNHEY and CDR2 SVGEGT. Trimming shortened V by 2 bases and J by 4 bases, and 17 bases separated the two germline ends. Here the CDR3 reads CASSYPQGLRATGELFF. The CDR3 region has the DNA TGTGCCAGCAGTTACCCGCAGGGACTCCGGGCCACCGGGGAGCTGTTTTTT.

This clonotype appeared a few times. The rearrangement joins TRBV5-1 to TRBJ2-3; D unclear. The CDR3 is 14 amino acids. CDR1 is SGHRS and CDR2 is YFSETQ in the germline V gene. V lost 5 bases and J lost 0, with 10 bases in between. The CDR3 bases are TGCGCCAGCAGAGATTCCCGCAGCACAGATACGCAGTATTTT. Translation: CASRDSRSTDTQYF.

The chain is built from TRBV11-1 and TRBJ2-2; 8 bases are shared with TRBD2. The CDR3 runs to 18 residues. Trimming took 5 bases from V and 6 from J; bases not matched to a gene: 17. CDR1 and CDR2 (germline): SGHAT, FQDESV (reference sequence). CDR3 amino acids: CASSPHNPGLVFPGELFF. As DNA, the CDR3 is TGTGCCAGCAGCCCTCATAACCCGGGACTAGTCTTTCCCGGGGAGCTGTTTTTT.

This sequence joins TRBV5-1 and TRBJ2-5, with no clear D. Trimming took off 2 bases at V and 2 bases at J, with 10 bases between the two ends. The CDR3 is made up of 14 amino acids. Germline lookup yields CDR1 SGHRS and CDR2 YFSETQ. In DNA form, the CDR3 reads TGCGCCAGCAGCTTTGTTGGAGTTCAAGAGACCCAGTACTTC. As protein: CASSFVGVQETQYF.

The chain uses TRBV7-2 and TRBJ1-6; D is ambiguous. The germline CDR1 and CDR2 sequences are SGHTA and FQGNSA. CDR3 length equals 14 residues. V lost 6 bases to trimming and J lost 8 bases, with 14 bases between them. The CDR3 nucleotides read TGTGCCAGCAGGCTAGGTGGAGGCCATTCACCCCTCCACTTT. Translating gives CASRLGGGHSPLHF. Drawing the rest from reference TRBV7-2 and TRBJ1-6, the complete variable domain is GAGVSQSPSNKVTEKGKDVELRCDPISGHTALYWYRQSLGQGLEFLIYFQGNSAPDKSGLPSDRFSAERTGGSVSTLTIQRTQQEDSAVYLCASRLGGGHSPLHFGNGTRLTVT.

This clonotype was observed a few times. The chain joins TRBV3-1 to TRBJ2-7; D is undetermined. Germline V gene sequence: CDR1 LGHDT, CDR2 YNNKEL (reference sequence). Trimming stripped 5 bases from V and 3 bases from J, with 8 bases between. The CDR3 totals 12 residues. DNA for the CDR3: TGTGCCAGCAGCGGTCTCTTCTACGAGCAGTACTTC. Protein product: CASSGLFYEQYF.

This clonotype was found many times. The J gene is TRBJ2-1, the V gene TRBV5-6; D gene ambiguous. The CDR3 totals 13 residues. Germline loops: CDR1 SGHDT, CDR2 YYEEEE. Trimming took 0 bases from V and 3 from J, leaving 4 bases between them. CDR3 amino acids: CASSLALYNEQFF. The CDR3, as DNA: TGTGCCAGCAGCTTGGCACTCTACAATGAGCAGTTCTTC.

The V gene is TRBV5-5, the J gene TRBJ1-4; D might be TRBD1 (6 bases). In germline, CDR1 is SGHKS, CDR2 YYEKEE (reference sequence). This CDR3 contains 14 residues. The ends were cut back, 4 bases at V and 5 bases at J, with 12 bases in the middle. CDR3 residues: CASSPDRWNEKLFF. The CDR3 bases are TGTGCCAGCAGCCCGGACAGATGGAATGAAAAACTGTTTTTT.

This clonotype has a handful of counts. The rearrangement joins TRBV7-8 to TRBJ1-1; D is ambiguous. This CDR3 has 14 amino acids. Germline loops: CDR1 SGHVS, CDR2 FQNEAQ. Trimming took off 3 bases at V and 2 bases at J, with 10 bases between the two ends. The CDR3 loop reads CASSFEAKNTEAFF. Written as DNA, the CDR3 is TGTGCCAGCAGCTTTGAGGCGAAAAACACTGAAGCTTTCTTT.

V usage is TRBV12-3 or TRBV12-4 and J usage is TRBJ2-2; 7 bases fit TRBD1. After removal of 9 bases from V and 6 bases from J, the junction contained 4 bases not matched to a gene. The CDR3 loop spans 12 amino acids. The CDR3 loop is CARGTEAGELFF. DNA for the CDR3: TGTGCCAGGGGGACAGAGGCCGGGGAGCTGTTTTTT.

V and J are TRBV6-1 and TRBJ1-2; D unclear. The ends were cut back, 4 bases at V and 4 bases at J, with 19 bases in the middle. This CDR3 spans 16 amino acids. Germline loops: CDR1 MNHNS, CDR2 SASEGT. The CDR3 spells CASSVHDMGQIYGYTF. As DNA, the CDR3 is TGTGCCAGCAGTGTTCATGATATGGGCCAGATCTATGGCTACACCTTC.

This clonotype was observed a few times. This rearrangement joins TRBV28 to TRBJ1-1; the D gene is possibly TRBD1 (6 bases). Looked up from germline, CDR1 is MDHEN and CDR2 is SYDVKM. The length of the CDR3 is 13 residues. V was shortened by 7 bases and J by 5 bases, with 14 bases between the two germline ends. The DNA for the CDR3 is TGTGCCAGCACCTCCCGAGGACAGACTGAAGCTTTCTTT. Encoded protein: CASTSRGQTEAFF.

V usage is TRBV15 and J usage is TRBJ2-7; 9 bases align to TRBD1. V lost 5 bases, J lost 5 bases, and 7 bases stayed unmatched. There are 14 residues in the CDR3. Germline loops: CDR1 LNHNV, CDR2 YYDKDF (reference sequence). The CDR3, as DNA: TGTGCCACCAGCTCTCTGGGACAGGGCCACGAGCAGTACTTC. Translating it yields CATSSLGQGHEQYF.

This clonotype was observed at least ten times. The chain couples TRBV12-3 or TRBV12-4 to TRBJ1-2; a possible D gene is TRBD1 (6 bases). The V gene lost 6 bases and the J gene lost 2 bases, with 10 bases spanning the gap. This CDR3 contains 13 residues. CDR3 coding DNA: TGTGCCAGCAGCGTTGACAGGAACTATGGCTACACCTTC. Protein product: CASSVDRNYGYTF.

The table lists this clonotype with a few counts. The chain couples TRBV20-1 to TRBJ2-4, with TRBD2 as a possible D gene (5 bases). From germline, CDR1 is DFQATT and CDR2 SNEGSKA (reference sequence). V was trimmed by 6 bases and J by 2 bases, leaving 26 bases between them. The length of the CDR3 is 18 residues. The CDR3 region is CSATTRYGERASKNIQYF. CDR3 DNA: TGCAGTGCGACCACTAGGTACGGGGAGAGGGCCTCCAAAAACATTCAGTACTTC.

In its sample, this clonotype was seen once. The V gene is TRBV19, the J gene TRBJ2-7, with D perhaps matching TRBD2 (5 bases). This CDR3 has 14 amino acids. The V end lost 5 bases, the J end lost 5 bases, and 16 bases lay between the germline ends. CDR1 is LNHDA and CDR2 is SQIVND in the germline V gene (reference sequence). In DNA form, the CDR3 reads TGTGCCAGTAGTCCCCTGGACTTACGACACGAGCAGTACTTC. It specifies CASSPLDLRHEQYF.